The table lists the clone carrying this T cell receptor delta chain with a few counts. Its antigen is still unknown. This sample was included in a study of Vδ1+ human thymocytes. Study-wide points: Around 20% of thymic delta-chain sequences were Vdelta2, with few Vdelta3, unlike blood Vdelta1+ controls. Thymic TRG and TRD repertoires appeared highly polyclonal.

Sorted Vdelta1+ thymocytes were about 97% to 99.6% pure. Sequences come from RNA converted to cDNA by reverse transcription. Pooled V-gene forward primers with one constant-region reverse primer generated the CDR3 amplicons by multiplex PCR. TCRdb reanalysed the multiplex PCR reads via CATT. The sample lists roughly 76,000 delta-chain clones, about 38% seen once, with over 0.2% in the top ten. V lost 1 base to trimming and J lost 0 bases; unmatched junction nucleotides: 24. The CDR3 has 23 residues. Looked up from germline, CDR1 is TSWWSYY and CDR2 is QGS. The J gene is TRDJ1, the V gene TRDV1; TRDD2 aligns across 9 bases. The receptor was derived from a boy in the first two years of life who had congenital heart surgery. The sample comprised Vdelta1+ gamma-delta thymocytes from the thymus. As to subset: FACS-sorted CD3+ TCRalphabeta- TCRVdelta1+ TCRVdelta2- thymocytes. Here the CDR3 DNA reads TGTGCTCTTGGGGAACCCAGACCTTCCTACGTAGGCGTACGGCGGCTGTACACCGATAAACTCATCTTT. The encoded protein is CALGEPRPSYVGVRRLYTDKLIF.